The 27 T cell receptor beta chains in this list originate from one sample, sequenced in a study of blood T cell repertoires in COVID-19. TCRdb's table, derived via immunoSEQ multiplex PCR, lists solely in-frame clones and lacks some. The sample shows 200,000 to 250,000 clones, roughly 85% of them seen only once. The source material was peripheral blood. The origin of the receptors is an elderly woman with acute or convalescent COVID-19.

This sequence joins TRBV7-9 and TRBJ1-1; D unclear. This CDR3 region has 14 residues. From germline, CDR1 is SEHNR and CDR2 FQNEAQ (reference sequence). Trimming pared 2 bases from V and 0 bases from J, leaving 7 bases between. DNA for the CDR3: TGTGCCAGCAGCTTAACAGAGCTGAACACTGAAGCTTTCTTT. It yields the protein CASSLTELNTEAFF.

This chain links TRBV24-1 with TRBJ1-2, with 7 nucleotides matching TRBD1. V lost 4 bases and J lost 8; bases outside the gene matches: 9. The CDR3 runs to 14 residues. The germline V gene has CDR1 KGHDR and CDR2 SFDVKD. Written as DNA, the CDR3 is TGTGCCACCAGTGACAGGACAGGACGTGACGGCTACACCTTC. Protein: CATSDRTGRDGYTF.

The count of this clone is one. J is TRBJ1-1 and V is TRBV5-1; the match to TRBD1 covers 7 bases. Germline V CDR1 and CDR2: SGHRS, YFSETQ. The CDR3 is 14 amino acids. V lost 4 bases, J lost 1 base, and 4 bases stayed unmatched. CDR3 bases: TGCGCCAGCAGCCCCGGGACAGAGAACACTGAAGCTTTCTTT. It translates to CASSPGTENTEAFF.

The V and J genes are TRBV7-8 and TRBJ2-5, with 13 bases matching TRBD2. The CDR3 is 16 residues long. Trimming cost V 4 bases and J 5 bases; bases outside gene matches: 7. Germline V gene data show CDR1 as SGHVS and CDR2 as FQNEAQ. CDR3 region: CASSSGTSGVWETQYF. In DNA form, the CDR3 reads TGTGCCAGCAGCTCCGGGACTAGCGGGGTCTGGGAGACCCAGTACTTC.

The chain links TRBV5-1 to TRBJ1-6; D perhaps matches TRBD1 (5 bases). Trimming shortened V by 6 bases and J by 5 bases, and 18 bases separated the two germline ends. The germline gives CDR1 SGHRS, CDR2 YFSETQ. The CDR3 totals 16 residues. The DNA for the CDR3 is TGCGCCAGCACCACCGCGGGGGGTGCGGATAATTCACCCCTCCACTTT. Translating it yields CASTTAGGADNSPLHF.

J is TRBJ1-4 and V is TRBV18; 7 bases are a match to TRBD1. Looked up from germline, CDR1 is KGHSH and CDR2 is LQKENI. This CDR3 has 14 amino acids. The trim removed 6 bases at V and 7 bases at J, leaving 8 bases unmatched. The CDR3 bases are TGTGCCAGCTCCCGGGAACAGGGGCTTGAAAAACTGTTTTTT. This translates into CASSREQGLEKLFF.

The V gene is TRBV6-5, the J gene TRBJ2-1; 8 nucleotides match TRBD2. This CDR3 has 14 amino acids. Germline CDR1 is MNHEY and CDR2 is SVGAGI. With 7 bases clipped from V and 9 bases from J, the junction kept 11 bases outside the gene matches. CDR3 in DNA: TGTGCCAGCACCCCCTCCGGGGGGGCCAGTGAGCAGTTCTTC. This gives the protein CASTPSGGASEQFF.

The V call is TRBV2, the J call TRBJ2-3; D might be TRBD2 (5 bases). Trimming left V 5 bases short and J 9 bases short, with 21 bases between. Germline V gene data show CDR1 as SNHLY and CDR2 as FYNNEI. This CDR3 contains 15 residues. The CDR3 region is CASSTELTRVQTQYF. In DNA, the CDR3 is TGTGCCAGCAGTACGGAGCTAACGAGGGTTCAGACGCAGTATTTT.

The chain recombines TRBV4-2 with TRBJ2-2, with TRBD1 matching over 11 bases. The germline CDR1 and CDR2 sequences are LGHNA and YNFKEQ. The junction had 4 bases not matched to a gene; V was cut back by 2 bases and J by 5 bases. The CDR3 spans 16 residues. The CDR3 bases are TGTGCCAGCAGCCAACCCGGGACAGGGGGGACCGGGGAGCTGTTTTTT. Translating gives CASSQPGTGGTGELFF.

This clone was seen only once. The chain has TRBV6-5 and TRBJ2-1; 10 nucleotides line up with TRBD2. Germline CDR1 is MNHEY and CDR2 is SVGAGI. This CDR3 spans 15 amino acids. V dropped 7 bases and J dropped 7; count of bases not matched to a gene: 10. The CDR3 spells CASTSLAGGGNEQFF. The CDR3 nucleotides are TGTGCCAGCACCTCCTTAGCGGGGGGCGGAAATGAGCAGTTCTTC.

The genes are TRBV6-5 and TRBJ1-5; TRBD1 matches at 8 bases. Trimming at V came to 8 bases and at J to 4 bases, leaving 10 bases not matched to a gene. The CDR3 is 15 amino acids. Per the germline V gene, CDR1 is MNHEY and CDR2 is SVGAGI. This CDR3 is CASLFGTGGNQPQHF. For the CDR3, the DNA is TGTGCCAGCCTCTTCGGGACAGGTGGGAATCAGCCCCAGCATTTT.

In its sample, this clone was seen a few times. The J gene is TRBJ1-5, the V gene TRBV28; D gene uncertain. Between the trimmed V and J ends, which lost 6 bases and 1 base, there was a span of 16 bases. This CDR3 has 16 residues. Germline CDR1 reads MDHEN; CDR2 reads SYDVKM. CDR3 sequence: CASSLPDSASNQPQHF. In DNA, the CDR3 is TGTGCCAGCAGCCTACCGGACTCCGCCAGCAATCAGCCCCAGCATTTT.

The genes are TRBV12-3 or TRBV12-4 and TRBJ1-1, with TRBD1 matching 7 bases. There are 12 residues in the CDR3. The V segment lost 1 base and the J segment 9 bases; nucleotides outside the gene matches: 2. This chain's CDR3 is CASSLETGKAFF. CDR3 nucleotide sequence: TGTGCCAGCAGTTTAGAGACAGGGAAAGCTTTCTTT.

J is TRBJ1-2 and V is TRBV18, with a possible D match to TRBD1 (6 bases). This CDR3 contains 15 residues. Trimming pared 0 bases from V and 4 bases from J, leaving 12 bases between. Germline V gene sequence: CDR1 KGHSH, CDR2 LQKENI. CDR3 sequence: CASSPPGQGSYGYTF. CDR3 nucleotides: TGTGCCAGCTCACCACCGGGTCAGGGGAGCTATGGCTACACCTTC. The full variable domain, completed using reference TRBV18 and TRBJ1-2, is NAGVMQNPRHLVRRRGQEARLRCSPMKGHSHVYWYRQLPEEGLKFMVYLQKENIIDESGMPKERFSAEFPKEGPSILRIQQVVRGDSAAYFCASSPPGQGSYGYTFGSGTRLTVV.

V is TRBV5-1 and J is TRBJ1-3; D remains unclear. The V gene's germline CDR1 is SGHRS and CDR2 YFSETQ. This CDR3 comprises 15 residues. The V end lost 0 bases, the J end lost 0 bases, and 7 bases lay between the germline ends. The CDR3 nucleotides are TGCGCCAGCAGCTTGGGCGAGGACTCTGGAAACACCATATATTTT. Its translation: CASSLGEDSGNTIYF. The whole variable domain, filled in from reference TRBV5-1 and TRBJ1-3, reads KAGVTQTPRYLIKTRGQQVTLSCSPISGHRSVSWYQQTPGQGLQFLFEYFSETQRNKGNFPGRFSGRQFSNSRSEMNVSTLELGDSALYLCASSLGEDSGNTIYFGEGSWLTVV.

V is TRBV29-1 and J is TRBJ2-5; D gene ambiguous. Trimming left V 4 bases short and J 5 bases short, with 5 bases between. CDR1 SQVTM and CDR2 ANQGSEA come from the germline V gene. The CDR3 is 10 amino acids. This CDR3 reads CSVVRETQYF. In DNA, the CDR3 is TGCAGCGTTGTTCGGGAGACCCAGTACTTC.

This chain uses TRBV14 with TRBJ1-2; 7 bases map to TRBD1. CDR1 and CDR2 from the germline V gene are SGHDN and FVKESK. With 0 bases clipped from V and 4 bases from J, the junction kept 5 bases outside the gene matches. This CDR3 is built from 15 residues. The CDR3 sequence: CASSQDVGGFYGYTF. CDR3 in DNA: TGTGCCAGCAGCCAAGACGTAGGGGGCTTCTATGGCTACACCTTC.

A single count supports this clone. The chain is built from TRBV6-6 and TRBJ1-1, with D uncertain. CDR3 length: 16 amino acids. Per the germline V gene, CDR1 is MNHNY and CDR2 is SVGAGI (reference sequence). Trimming took off 2 bases at V and 1 base at J, with 14 bases between the two ends. Here the CDR3 reads CASSYVVVSTNTEAFF. CDR3 bases: TGTGCCAGCAGTTACGTCGTCGTTAGCACGAACACTGAAGCTTTCTTT.

The chain is built from TRBV7-9 and TRBJ2-5; 8 nucleotides align to TRBD1. CDR3 length equals 14 residues. The trim removed 5 bases at V and 5 bases at J, leaving 7 bases unmatched. Germline V gene sequence: CDR1 SEHNR, CDR2 FQNEAQ (reference sequence). The chain's CDR3 is CASSKQGVAETQYF. The CDR3 DNA sequence: TGTGCCAGCAGCAAACAGGGGGTGGCGGAGACCCAGTACTTC.

V gene TRBV2 combines with J gene TRBJ2-1, with 9 nucleotides matching TRBD1. Germline loops: CDR1 SNHLY, CDR2 FYNNEI. The V gene end was trimmed by 4 bases and the J gene end by 9 bases; junction bases not matched to a gene: 10. This CDR3 has 15 amino acids. In DNA, the CDR3 is TGTGCCAGCAGTGTCACTCGAGGACAGGGGATTGAGCAGTTCTTC. Its translation is CASSVTRGQGIEQFF.

This chain joins TRBV7-3 and TRBJ1-1; no definite D call. Germline lookup yields CDR1 SGHTA and CDR2 FQGTGA. The germline V and J ends were trimmed by 5 bases and 4 bases, with 11 bases remaining between them. The CDR3 has 13 residues. The CDR3 coding sequence is TGTGCCAGCAGCCCATCCGGGTCCACTGAAGCTTTCTTT. The encoded protein is CASSPSGSTEAFF.

This chain uses TRBV6-6 with TRBJ1-5; D call uncertain. Per the germline V gene, CDR1 is MNHNY and CDR2 is SVGAGI (reference sequence). V lost 8 bases and J lost 7, with 18 bases in between. The CDR3 covers 14 residues. The CDR3, as DNA: TGTGCCAGCGGATTCCGGGAGAATAGGCAGCCCCAGCATTTT. It is translated as CASGFRENRQPQHF.

This clone has only one observation. The chain recombines TRBV11-3 with TRBJ1-1; 7 bases are shared with TRBD1. CDR3 length: 14 residues. V gave up 5 bases and J gave up 5 bases; unmatched junction bases: 8. Looked up from germline, CDR1 is SGHNT and CDR2 is YENEEA. The CDR3, as DNA: TGTGCCAGCAGCCCTGGACAGGTAATGACTGAAGCTTTCTTT. Translating gives CASSPGQVMTEAFF.

The chain employs TRBV28 and TRBJ1-1; D gene uncertain. V was cut by 5 bases and J by 4 bases, with 14 bases left in between. This CDR3 comprises 14 residues. Germline V CDR1 and CDR2: MDHEN, SYDVKM. CDR3 loop: CASSQLWGGTEAFF. The CDR3 DNA follows: TGTGCCAGCAGTCAACTATGGGGAGGCACTGAAGCTTTCTTT.

In this sample, this clone turned up once. CDR3 sequence: CASSTYTGGELFF. The CDR3 DNA sequence: TGTGCCAGTAGTACCTACACGGGCGGGGAGCTGTTTTTT. V usage is TRBV19 and J usage is TRBJ2-2; D is undetermined. The CDR3 is 13 amino acids. Germline V gives CDR1 LNHDA, CDR2 SQIVND (reference sequence). The V end lost 4 bases, the J end lost 7 bases, and 10 bases lay between the germline ends.

The sample holds one count of this clone. The chain carries TRBV6-1 and TRBJ1-1; TRBD1 matches at 8 bases. Germline V lookup: CDR1 MNHNS, CDR2 SASEGT. V trimming: 2 bases; J trimming: 0 bases; junction bases outside the gene matches: 5. The CDR3 extends over 16 amino acids. The chain's CDR3 is CASSENRQGLNTEAFF. The CDR3 bases are TGTGCCAGCAGTGAAAATAGACAGGGGCTGAACACTGAAGCTTTCTTT.

V gene TRBV24-1 combines with J gene TRBJ2-7; 7 nucleotides align to TRBD1. The CDR3 runs to 14 residues. The V gene's germline CDR1 is KGHDR and CDR2 SFDVKD. V was pared by 5 bases and J by 4 bases, with 7 bases of the junction left unmatched. As DNA, the CDR3 is TGTGCCACCAGTGTAGGGGGCATGGAATACGAGCAGTACTTC. Protein sequence: CATSVGGMEYEQYF.